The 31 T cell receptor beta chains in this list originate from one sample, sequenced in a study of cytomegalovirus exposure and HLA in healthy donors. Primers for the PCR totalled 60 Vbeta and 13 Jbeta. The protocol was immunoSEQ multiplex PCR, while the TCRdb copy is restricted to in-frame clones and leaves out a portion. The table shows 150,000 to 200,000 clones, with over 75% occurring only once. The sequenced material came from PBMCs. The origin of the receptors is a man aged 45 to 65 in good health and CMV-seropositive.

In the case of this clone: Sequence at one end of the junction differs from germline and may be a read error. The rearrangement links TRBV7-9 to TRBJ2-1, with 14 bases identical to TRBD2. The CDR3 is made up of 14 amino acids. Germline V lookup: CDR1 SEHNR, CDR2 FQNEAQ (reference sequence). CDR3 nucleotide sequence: TGTTCCAGCACCTCGGGACTAGCGGGGGATGAGCAGTTCTTC. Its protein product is CSSTSGLAGDEQFF. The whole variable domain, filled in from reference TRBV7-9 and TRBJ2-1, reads DTGVSQNPRHKITKRGQNVTFRCDPISEHNRLYWYRQTLGQGPEFLTYFQNEAQLEKSRLLSDRFSAERPKGSFSTLEIQRTEQGDSAMYLCSSTSGLAGDEQFFGPGTRLTVL.

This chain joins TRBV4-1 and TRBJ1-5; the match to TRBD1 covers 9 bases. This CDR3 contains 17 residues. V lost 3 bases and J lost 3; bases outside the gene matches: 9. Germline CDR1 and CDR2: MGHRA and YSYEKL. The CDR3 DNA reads TGCGCCAGCAGCCACGGCGGGACAGGGTTTTCCAATCAGCCCCAGCATTTT. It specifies CASSHGGTGFSNQPQHF.

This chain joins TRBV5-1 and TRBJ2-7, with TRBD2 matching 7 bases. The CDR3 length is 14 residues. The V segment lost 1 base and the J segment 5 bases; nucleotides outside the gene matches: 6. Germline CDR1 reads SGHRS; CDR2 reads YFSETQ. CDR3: CASSLWGGGDEQYF. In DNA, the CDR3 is TGCGCCAGCAGCTTGTGGGGGGGTGGTGACGAGCAGTACTTC.

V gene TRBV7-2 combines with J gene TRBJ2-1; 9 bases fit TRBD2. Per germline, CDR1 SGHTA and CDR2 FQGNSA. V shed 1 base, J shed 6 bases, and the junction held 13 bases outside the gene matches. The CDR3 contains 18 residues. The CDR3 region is CASSLGTLISGGRNEQFF. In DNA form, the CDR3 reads TGTGCCAGCAGCTTAGGAACCCTAATTAGCGGGGGACGCAATGAGCAGTTCTTC.

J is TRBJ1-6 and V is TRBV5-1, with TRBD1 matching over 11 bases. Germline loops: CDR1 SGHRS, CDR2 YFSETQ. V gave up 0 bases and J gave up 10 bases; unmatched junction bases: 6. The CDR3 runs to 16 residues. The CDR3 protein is CASSLVGTGGRSPLHF. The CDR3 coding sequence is TGCGCCAGCAGCTTGGTTGGGACAGGGGGTCGGTCACCCCTCCACTTT.

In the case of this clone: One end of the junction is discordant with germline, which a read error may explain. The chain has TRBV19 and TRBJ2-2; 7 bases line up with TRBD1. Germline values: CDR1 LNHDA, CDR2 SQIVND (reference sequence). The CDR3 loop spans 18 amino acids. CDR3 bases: TGTGCCAGTAGTATAGTCGTAGTTCGGCAGGGGGACACCAGGGAGCTGTTTTTT. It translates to CASSIVVVRQGDTRELFF.

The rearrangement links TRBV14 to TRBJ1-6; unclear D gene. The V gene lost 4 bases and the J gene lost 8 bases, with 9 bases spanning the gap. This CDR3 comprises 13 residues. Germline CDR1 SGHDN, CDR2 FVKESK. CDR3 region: CASSLYNDSPLHF. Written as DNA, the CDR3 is TGTGCCAGCAGCCTATACAACGATTCACCCCTCCACTTT.

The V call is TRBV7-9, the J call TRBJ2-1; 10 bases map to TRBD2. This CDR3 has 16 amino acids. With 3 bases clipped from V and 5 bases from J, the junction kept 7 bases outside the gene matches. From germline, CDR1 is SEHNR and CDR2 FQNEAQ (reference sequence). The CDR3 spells CASSFFTSGAHNEQFF. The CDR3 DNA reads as TGTGCCAGCAGCTTCTTTACTAGCGGGGCCCACAATGAGCAGTTCTTC.

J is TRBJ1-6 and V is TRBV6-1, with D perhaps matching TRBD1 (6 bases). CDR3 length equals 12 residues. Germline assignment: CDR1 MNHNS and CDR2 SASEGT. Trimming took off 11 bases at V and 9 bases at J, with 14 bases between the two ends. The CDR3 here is CAGSTGSSPLHF. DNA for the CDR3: TGTGCCGGATCCACAGGGAGTTCACCCCTCCACTTT.

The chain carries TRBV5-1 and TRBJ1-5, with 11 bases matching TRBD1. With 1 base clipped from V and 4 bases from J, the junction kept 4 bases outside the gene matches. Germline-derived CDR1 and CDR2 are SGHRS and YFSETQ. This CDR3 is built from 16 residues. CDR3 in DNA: TGCGCCAGCAGCTTGTTTGGACAGGGGGCTAATCAGCCCCAGCATTTT. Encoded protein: CASSLFGQGANQPQHF.

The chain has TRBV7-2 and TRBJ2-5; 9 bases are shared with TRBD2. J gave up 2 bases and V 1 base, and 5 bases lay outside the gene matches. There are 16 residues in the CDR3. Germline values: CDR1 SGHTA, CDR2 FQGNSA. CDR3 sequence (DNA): TGTGCCAGCAGCTTAGATAGCGGGGGACGTCAAGAGACCCAGTACTTC. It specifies CASSLDSGGRQETQYF.

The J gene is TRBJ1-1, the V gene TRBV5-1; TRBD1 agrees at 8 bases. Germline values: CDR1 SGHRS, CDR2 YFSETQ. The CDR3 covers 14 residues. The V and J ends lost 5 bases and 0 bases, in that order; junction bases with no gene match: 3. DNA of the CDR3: TGCGCCAGCAGAGAGGGACAGGTGAACACTGAAGCTTTCTTT. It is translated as CASREGQVNTEAFF.

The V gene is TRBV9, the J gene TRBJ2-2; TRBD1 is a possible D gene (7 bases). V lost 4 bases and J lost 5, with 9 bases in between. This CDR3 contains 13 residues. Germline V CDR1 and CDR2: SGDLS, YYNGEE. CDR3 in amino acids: CASSPGGTGELFF. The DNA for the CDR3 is TGTGCCAGCAGCCCAGGGGGGACCGGGGAGCTGTTTTTT. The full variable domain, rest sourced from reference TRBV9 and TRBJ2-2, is DSGVTQTPKHLITATGQRVTLRCSPRSGDLSVYWYQQSLDQGLQFLIQYYNGEERAKGNILERFSAQQFPDLHSELNLSSLELGDSALYFCASSPGGTGELFFGEGSRLTVL.

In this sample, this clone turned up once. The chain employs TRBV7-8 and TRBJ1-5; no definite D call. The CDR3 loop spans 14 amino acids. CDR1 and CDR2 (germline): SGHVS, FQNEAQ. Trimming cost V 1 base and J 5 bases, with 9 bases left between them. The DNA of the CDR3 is TGTGCCAGCAGCTTAGGGCGAAGCGATCAGCCCCAGCATTTT. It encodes CASSLGRSDQPQHF.

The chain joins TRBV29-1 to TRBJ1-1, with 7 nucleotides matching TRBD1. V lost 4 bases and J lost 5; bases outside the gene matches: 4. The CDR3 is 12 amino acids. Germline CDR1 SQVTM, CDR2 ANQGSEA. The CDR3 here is CSVGQGSTEAFF. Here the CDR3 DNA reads TGCAGCGTTGGACAGGGTTCGACTGAAGCTTTCTTT.

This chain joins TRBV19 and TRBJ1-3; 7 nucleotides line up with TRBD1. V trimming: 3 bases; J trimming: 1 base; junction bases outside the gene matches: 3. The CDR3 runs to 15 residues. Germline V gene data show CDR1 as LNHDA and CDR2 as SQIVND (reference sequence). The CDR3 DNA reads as TGTGCCAGTAGTATCAACAGGGGATCTGGAAACACCATATATTTT. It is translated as CASSINRGSGNTIYF.

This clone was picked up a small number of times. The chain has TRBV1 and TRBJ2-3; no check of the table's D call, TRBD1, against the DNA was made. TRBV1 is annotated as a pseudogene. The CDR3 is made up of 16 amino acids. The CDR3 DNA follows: TGCACCAGCAGCCAGGGACACGCAGGAACCACAGATACGCAGTATTTT. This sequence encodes CTSSQGHAGTTDTQYF.

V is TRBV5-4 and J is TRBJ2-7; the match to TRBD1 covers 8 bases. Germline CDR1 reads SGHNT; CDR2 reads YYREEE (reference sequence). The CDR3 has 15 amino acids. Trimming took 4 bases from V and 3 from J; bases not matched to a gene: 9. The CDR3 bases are TGTGCCAGCAGCCGAGGACAGGGATGGTTCTACGAGCAGTACGTC. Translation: CASSRGQGWFYEQYV.

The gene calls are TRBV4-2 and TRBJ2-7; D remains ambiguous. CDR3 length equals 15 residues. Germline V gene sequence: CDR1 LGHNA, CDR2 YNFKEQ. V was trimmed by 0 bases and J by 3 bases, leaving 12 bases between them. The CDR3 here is CASSQDSGPLYEQYF. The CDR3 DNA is TGTGCCAGCAGCCAAGATTCTGGGCCACTCTACGAGCAGTACTTC.

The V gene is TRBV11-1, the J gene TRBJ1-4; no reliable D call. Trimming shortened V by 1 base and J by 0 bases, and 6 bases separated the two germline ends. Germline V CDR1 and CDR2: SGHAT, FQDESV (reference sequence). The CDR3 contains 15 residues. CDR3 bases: TGTGCCAGCAGCTTAGGGGGAGCAACTAATGAAAAACTGTTTTTT. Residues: CASSLGGATNEKLFF.

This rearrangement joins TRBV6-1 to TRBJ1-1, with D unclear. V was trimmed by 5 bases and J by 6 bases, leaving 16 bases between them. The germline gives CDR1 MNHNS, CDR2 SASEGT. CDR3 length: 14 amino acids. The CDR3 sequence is CASSSEAQPSEAFF. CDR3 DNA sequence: TGTGCCAGCAGTTCTGAGGCCCAGCCGTCTGAAGCTTTCTTT.

The CDR3 DNA reads TGTGCCAGCAGCCGAACCGGGACAGGGGGCTCCTACGAGCAGTACGTC. Protein: CASSRTGTGGSYEQYV. J is TRBJ2-7 and V is TRBV14; 11 bases are shared with TRBD1. Trimming cost V 4 bases and J 0 bases; bases outside gene matches: 5. Germline CDR1 and CDR2: SGHDN and FVKESK. CDR3 length equals 16 residues.

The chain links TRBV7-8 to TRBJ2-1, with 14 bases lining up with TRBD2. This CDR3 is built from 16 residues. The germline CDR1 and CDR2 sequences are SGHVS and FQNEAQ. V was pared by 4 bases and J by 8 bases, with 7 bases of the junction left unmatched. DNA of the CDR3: TGTGCCAGCAGCTCAAGACTAGCGGGGGGGCTGGATGAGCAGTTCTTC. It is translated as CASSSRLAGGLDEQFF. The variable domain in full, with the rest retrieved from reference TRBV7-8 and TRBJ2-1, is GAGVSQSPRYKVAKRGQDVALRCDPISGHVSLFWYQQALGQGPEFLTYFQNEAQLDKSGLPSDRFFAERPEGSVSTLKIQRTQQEDSAVYLCASSSRLAGGLDEQFFGPGTRLTVL.

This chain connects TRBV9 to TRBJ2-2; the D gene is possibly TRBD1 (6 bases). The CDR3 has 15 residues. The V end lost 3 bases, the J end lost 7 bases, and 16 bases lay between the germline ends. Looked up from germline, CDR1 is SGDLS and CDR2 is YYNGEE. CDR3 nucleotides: TGTGCCAGCAGCGGGGGGCGTGGGGAAATCGGGGAGCTGTTTTTT. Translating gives CASSGGRGEIGELFF.

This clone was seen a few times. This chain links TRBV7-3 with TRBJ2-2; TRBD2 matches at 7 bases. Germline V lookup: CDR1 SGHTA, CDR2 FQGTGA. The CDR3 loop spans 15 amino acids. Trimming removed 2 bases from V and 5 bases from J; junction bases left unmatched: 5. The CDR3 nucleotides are TGTGCCAGCAGCTTATTCGGGGGAGGGACCGGGGAGCTGTTTTTT. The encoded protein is CASSLFGGGTGELFF. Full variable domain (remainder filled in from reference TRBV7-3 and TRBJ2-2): GAGVSQTPSNKVTEKGKYVELRCDPISGHTALYWYRQSLGQGPEFLIYFQGTGAADDSGLPNDRFFAVRPEGSVSTLKIQRTERGDSAVYLCASSLFGGGTGELFFGEGSRLTVL.

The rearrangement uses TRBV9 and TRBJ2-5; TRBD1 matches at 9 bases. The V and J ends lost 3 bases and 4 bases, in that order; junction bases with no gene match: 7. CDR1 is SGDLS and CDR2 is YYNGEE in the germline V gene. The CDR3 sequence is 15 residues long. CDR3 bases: TGTGCCAGCAGCGGCCCGGGACAGGGCGGAGAGACCCAGTACTTC. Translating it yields CASSGPGQGGETQYF.

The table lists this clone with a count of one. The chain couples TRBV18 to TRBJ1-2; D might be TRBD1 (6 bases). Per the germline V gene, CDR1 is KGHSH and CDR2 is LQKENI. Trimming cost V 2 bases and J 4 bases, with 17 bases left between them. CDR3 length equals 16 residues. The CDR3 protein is CASSPSQLDRSYGYTF. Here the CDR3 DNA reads TGTGCCAGCTCACCATCACAACTAGACAGGTCCTATGGCTACACCTTC. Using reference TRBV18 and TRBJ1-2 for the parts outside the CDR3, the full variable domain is NAGVMQNPRHLVRRRGQEARLRCSPMKGHSHVYWYRQLPEEGLKFMVYLQKENIIDESGMPKERFSAEFPKEGPSILRIQQVVRGDSAAYFCASSPSQLDRSYGYTFGSGTRLTVV.

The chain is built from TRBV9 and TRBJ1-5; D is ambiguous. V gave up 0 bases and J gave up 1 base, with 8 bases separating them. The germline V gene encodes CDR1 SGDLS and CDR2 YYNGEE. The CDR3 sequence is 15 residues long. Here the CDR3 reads CASSVAVNSNQPQHF. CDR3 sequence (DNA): TGTGCCAGCAGCGTAGCGGTGAACAGCAATCAGCCCCAGCATTTT. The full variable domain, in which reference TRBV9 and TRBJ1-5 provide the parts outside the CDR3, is DSGVTQTPKHLITATGQRVTLRCSPRSGDLSVYWYQQSLDQGLQFLIQYYNGEERAKGNILERFSAQQFPDLHSELNLSSLELGDSALYFCASSVAVNSNQPQHFGDGTRLSIL.

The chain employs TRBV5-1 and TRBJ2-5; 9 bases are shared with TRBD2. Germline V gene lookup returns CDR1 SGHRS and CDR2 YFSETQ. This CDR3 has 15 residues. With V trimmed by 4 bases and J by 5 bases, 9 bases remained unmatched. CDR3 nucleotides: TGCGCCAGCAGCACGGCGGGAGGGGCCGTCGAGACCCAGTACTTC. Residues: CASSTAGGAVETQYF.

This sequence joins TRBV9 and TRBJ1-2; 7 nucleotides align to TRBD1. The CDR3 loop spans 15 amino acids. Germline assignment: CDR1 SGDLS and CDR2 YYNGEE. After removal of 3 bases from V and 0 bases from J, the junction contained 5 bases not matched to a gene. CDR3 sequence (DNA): TGTGCCAGCAGCGCCCCGGGACAGCCTAACTATGGCTACACCTTC. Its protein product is CASSAPGQPNYGYTF.

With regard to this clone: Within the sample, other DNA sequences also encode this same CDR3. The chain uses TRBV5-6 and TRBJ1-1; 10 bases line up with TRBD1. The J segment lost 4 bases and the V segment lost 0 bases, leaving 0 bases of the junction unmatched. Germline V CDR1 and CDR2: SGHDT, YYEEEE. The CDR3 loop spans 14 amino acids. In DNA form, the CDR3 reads TGTGCCAGCAGCTTGGGGACAGGGGGCACTGAAGCTTTCTTT. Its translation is CASSLGTGGTEAFF.